A selection of T cell receptor beta chains follows, all from one sample in a study of blood T cells in healthy people across ages. TCRdb reanalysed the 5' RACE reads using MiXCR and keeps one entry per CDR3 protein. The top ten hold roughly 7.7% of the sample, which has about 1,400,000 distinct CDR3 sequences, approximately 42% seen once. Sequenced: blood. The receptor set was obtained from a young woman in good health. Both conserved end residues are trimmed from each CDR3.

TRBV7-2,ASRGQEGSYEQY
TRBV10-3,AISESVGIYSGNTIY
TRBV3-1,ASSQEVAGGADTQY
TRBV20-1,SARELGFGTGELF
TRBV20-1,SARGGLHTDTQY
TRBV7-2,ASTRVWLAEYNEQF
TRBV7-2,ASSPSGSRTDTQY
TRBV6-1,ASKLDRVFYEQY
TRBV6-1,AGRKGPTYEQY
TRBV4-1,ASSQDRGSSYNEQY
TRBV12-3/TRBV12-4,TSTRTGPHNEQF
TRBV20-1,SAYPLAGWETQY
TRBV6-5,ASNAPGQGAKEQY
TRBV20-1,SARDGFADTQY
TRBV12-3/TRBV12-4,ASSLRQNVITEAF
TRBV4-1,ASSQRVTGGRTDTQY
TRBV11-2,AGSLDGTGRTQY
TRBV5-5,ASSLLNPLLAGGGDTQY
TRBV9,ASSVGGGSSEETQY
TRBV15,ATSRSGDEQY
TRBV27,ASSLRTGTYGYT
TRBV30,AWGRAEAF
TRBV2,ASSAGLMGTDTQY
TRBV20-1,SASSWGLVLNEQF
TRBV20-1,SARDVDWSSYNEQF
TRBV5-1,ASSFDRNTGELF
TRBV2,ASTGIRGVSGYT
TRBV6-1,ASSEEETSGANEQF
TRBV7-9,ASSSQGFWRSGYT
TRBV9,ASSVDLRQVIYGYT
TRBV10-3,AISEMASGVNNEQF
TRBV7-3,ASSRGLAGGRNEQF
TRBV10-3,AIGRTDGEQF
TRBV5-1,ASSAGTGTVSYEQY
TRBV3-1,ASSYGPSEQY
TRBV15,ATSRDLSRAQF
TRBV30,AWSWGADYGYT
TRBV30,AWMSGSYSGYT
TRBV7-2,ASTKSGTGTNEQF
TRBV5-1,ASSTEKDGFYEQY
TRBV20-1,SARVLGGLVNSPLH
TRBV6-5,ASSSPGGSYPYEQY
TRBV19,ASTPVGGLTEAF
TRBV27,ASLTAGSTDTQY
TRBV2,ASGGGGYGCT
TRBV28,ASRLPQGTEAF
TRBV13,ASSLLRTEAF
TRBV7-9,ASSLEGWGRRPGGYT
TRBV14,ASSQQISHFSSYNEQF
TRBV7-9,ASRPFEGHAEAF
TRBV9,ASSNSGVETQY
TRBV4-1,ASSLKGPNTEAF
TRBV7-8,ASSVGGGRVINEQF
TRBV18,ASSPLGRIAEESEY
TRBV7-2,ASSLDPAPGANVLT
TRBV6-5,ASSYLLAGGPSSYNEQY
TRBV20-1,SARDRDTSYEQY
TRBV4-2,ASSLHTSGGTKTRGDTQY
TRBV20-1,SARVSQGSNSPLH